This TCR beta chain came from a study of T cells expressing NK-cell markers. Background on the study: The study sequenced eight donors, seven HCMV-seropositive and one seronegative. General study findings and limits: Dominant NKG2C+ clonotypes were found to form roughly 1.0-7.5% of CD8+ T cells in more than five donors.

TCRdb re-called the 5' RACE reads; one entry per CDR3 protein, DNA not given. The repertoire table contains some 450,000 distinct CDR3 sequences. A word on this clonotype: The antigen is not known.

Germline CDR1 reads LGHNA; CDR2 reads YSLEER. The CDR3 totals 16 residues. Material for sequencing was blood T cells: a sorted CD56 or NKG2C T cell subset, CD4+ or CD8+ T cells, or bulk PBMC T cells (not recorded which). This chain joins TRBV4-3 and TRBJ2-5; the D call from TCRdb, TRBD2, cannot be confirmed without DNA. The source of this sequence is a woman aged 18-69 years in good health. The CDR3: CASSQVGTSGKETQYF.